This record covers a single TCR beta chain. This entry is derived from a study of blood T cell repertoires in COVID-19. At the level of the study: Donors in Cohort 3 counted as recovered after two negative PCRs, clearance, or symptom resolution. PBMCs, B-cell-depleted T cells, or T cells were the source of the cDNA or gDNA that made up the material.

TCRdb's copy holds only in-frame clones and misses some; the assay was immunoSEQ multiplex PCR. The sample has approximately 190,000 clones; about 85% are singletons. Trimming cost V 8 bases and J 6 bases; bases outside gene matches: 9. Germline lookup yields CDR1 MDHEN and CDR2 SYDVKM. The CDR3 totals 13 residues. This study enrolled people aged 18 to 89 from 24 US geographic areas. Participant-given clinical history determined each cohort assignment. The receptor was isolated from a woman between 40 and 55 years old in a cohort exposed to, infected with or recovered from COVID-19 (not recorded which). Sequencing was performed on PBMCs or T cells enriched from blood (not recorded which). The genes are TRBV28 and TRBJ1-2, with 7 bases fitting TRBD1. Here the CDR3 reads CASWTGWNHGYTF. The CDR3 nucleotides are TGTGCCAGCTGGACAGGATGGAATCATGGCTACACCTTC.